The 4 T cell receptor beta chains listed next were all sequenced from one sample in a study of T-cell memory formation after mild COVID-19. TCRdb reanalysed the 5' RACE reads using MiXCR and keeps one entry per CDR3 protein. Counted here are 120,000 to 150,000 distinct CDR3 sequences, roughly 19% occurring once; the ten biggest clones make up around 2%. Sequenced: PBMCs or a T cell subset sorted from them (not recorded which). These receptors were collected from an adult woman who had mild COVID-19 (a few samples of this study predate the infection). Cell type and time point are not known.

V usage is TRBV4-2 and J usage is TRBJ2-3; D might be TRBD2 (6 bases). The CDR3 consists of 15 residues. The V gene lost 0 bases and the J gene lost 6 bases, with 13 bases spanning the gap. Germline V gene data show CDR1 as LGHNA and CDR2 as YNFKEQ. The CDR3 nucleotides are TGTGCCAGCAGCCAAGATGGCGCGGGGACGGATACGCAGTATTTT. Residues: CASSQDGAGTDTQYF.

This clonotype was counted ten times or more. V and J are TRBV2 and TRBJ2-3; perhaps TRBD1 as D (6 bases). The germline V gene encodes CDR1 SNHLY and CDR2 FYNNEI. The V end was cut by 8 bases, the J end by 0 bases, with 15 bases between. There are 15 residues in the CDR3. CDR3 in DNA: TGTGCCAGCCACAAAGGACAGCGTAGCACAGATACGCAGTATTTT. Amino acids: CASHKGQRSTDTQYF.

This clonotype showed up many times. The chain uses TRBV6-1 and TRBJ2-3; tentatively, D is TRBD1 or TRBD2 (5 bases each). With 6 bases removed from V and 0 bases from J, the gap between germline ends came to 10 bases. Germline CDR1 reads MNHNS; CDR2 reads SASEGT. This CDR3 comprises 14 residues. The CDR3 DNA reads TGTGCCAGCAGCCGGGACCGTAGCACAGATACGCAGTATTTT. Encoded protein: CASSRDRSTDTQYF.

This chain links TRBV7-2 with TRBJ2-7; no clear D. Trimming pared 4 bases from V and 3 bases from J, leaving 10 bases between. Germline assignment: CDR1 SGHTA and CDR2 FQGNSA. The CDR3 runs 13 residues. The CDR3 bases are TGTGCCAGCAGCTACAGAGAGAGCTACGAGCAGTACTTC. Its translation is CASSYRESYEQYF.